This TCR beta chain was profiled in a study of cytomegalovirus exposure and HLA in healthy donors. 13 Jbeta primers and 60 Vbeta primers were used for the PCR. The method was immunoSEQ multiplex PCR; TCRdb's version includes in-frame clones alone and lacks a portion of them. This table has 95,000 to 110,000 clones, 70% to 85% appearing once. This clone has just a few counts. At one of its ends the junction is not consistent with the germline gene, which may arise from a read error. CDR1 is SSHAT, CDR2 FNYEAQ, per germline (reference sequence). This CDR3 contains 13 residues. Input material: PBMCs. The V gene is TRBV7-7, the J gene TRBJ2-5; 8 nucleotides align to TRBD1. The clonotype comes from a woman aged 18 to 35 in good health and CMV-seropositive. The DNA for the CDR3 is TGTGCTAGCAGCTTAGGGACAGGCGAGACCCAGTACTTC. This sequence encodes CASSLGTGETQYF.